The clone carrying this T cell receptor beta chain was observed many times. The antigen is not known. The read ends 3 residues early relative to the CDR3; the germline J gene fills the gap. The data stem from a study of T cell clonality in common variable immunodeficiency. Study findings and constraints: In common variable immunodeficiency, TCR beta chains reportedly carried fewer deletions and N-nucleotide insertions. CVID subjects showed higher TCRbeta clonality than healthy controls.

Trimming stripped 5 bases from V and 6 bases from J, with 11 bases between. This CDR3 is 14 amino acids long. Germline assignment: CDR1 SGHAT and CDR2 FQNNGV. Equal genomic DNA amounts from CVID and control samples were sequenced. TCRdb's table, derived via immunoSEQ multiplex PCR, lists solely in-frame clones and lacks some. In total the sample includes roughly 70,000 clones, none of them seen once. The clonotype comes from a person aged 18-70 years in good health. Sequenced: peripheral blood mononuclear cells. The chain joins TRBV11-2 to TRBJ1-6, with D uncertain. The CDR3 reads CASSTRVANSPLHF. CDR3 DNA (partial): TGTGCCAGCAGCACGAGGGTTGCTAATTCACCC.